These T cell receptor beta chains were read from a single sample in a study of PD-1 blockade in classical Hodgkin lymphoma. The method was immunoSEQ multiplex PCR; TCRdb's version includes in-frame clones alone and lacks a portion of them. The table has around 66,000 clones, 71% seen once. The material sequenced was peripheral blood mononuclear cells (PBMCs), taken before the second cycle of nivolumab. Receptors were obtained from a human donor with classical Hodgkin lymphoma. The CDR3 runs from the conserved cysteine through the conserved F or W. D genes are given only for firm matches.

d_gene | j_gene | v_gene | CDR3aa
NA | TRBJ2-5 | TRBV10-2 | CASSDRGIQETQYF
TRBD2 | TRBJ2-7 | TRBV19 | CASSAGEGYEQYF
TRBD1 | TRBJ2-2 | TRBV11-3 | CASSFSTGVPGELFF
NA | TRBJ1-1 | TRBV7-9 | CASSSGGTSEHSAFF
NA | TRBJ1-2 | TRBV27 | CASSIDSLRGYTF
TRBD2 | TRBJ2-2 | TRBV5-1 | CASSYSGGANTGELFF
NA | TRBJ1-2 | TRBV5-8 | CASSRAAGTQFGYTF
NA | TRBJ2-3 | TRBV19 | CASSIEQGVTDTQYF
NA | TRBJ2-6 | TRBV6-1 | CASSWTERANVLTF
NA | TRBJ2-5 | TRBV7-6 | CASSWGQETQYF
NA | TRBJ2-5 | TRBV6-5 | CASSYWGSQETQYF
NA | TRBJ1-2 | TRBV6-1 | CASRTDIYGYTF
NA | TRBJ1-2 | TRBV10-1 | CASSGQSNYGYTF
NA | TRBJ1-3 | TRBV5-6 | CASSLPAISGNTIYF
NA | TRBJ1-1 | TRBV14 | CASSPLGSTEAFF
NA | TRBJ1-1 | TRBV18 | CASSPPSSPAFF
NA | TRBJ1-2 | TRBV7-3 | CASSPLGVGGYTF
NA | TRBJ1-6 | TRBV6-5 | CASSYSEEYNSPLHF
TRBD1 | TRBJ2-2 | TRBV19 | CASSLRGRGNTGELFF
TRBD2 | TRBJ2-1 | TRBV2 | CASRGGGAVNEQFF
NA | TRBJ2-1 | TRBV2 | CATSSIGLQNEQFF
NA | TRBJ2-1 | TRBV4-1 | CASSQEDYNEQFF
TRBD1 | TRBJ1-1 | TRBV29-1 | CSVTKQGDTEAFF
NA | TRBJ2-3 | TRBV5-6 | CASSLDYGRDTDTQYF
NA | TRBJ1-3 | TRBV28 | CASSLSTGYSGNTIYF
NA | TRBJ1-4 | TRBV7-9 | CASSFSGNFGEKLFF
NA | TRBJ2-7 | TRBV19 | CASSIDPTSSYEQYF
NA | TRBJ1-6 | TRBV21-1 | CASSKVNPGSPLHF
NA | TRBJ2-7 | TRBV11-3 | CASSARNGKGGYEQYF